This passage covers 32 T cell receptor beta chains from one sample sequenced in a study of OX40 agonist ivuxolimab in advanced cancers. Some clones are missing from TCRdb's copy, which holds only in-frame ones; the method was immunoSEQ multiplex PCR. The sample shows 90,000 to 100,000 clones, roughly 84% of them seen only once. This specimen consisted of CD4+ or CD8+ T cells sorted from blood, obtained in a trial of the OX40 agonist ivuxolimab. These TCRs come from an adult with an advanced solid tumor such as melanoma, head and neck, liver or kidney cancer.

This clone showed up just a few times. The V gene is TRBV5-1, the J gene TRBJ2-6; TRBD1 is a possible D gene (6 bases). With 4 bases removed from V and 0 bases from J, the gap between germline ends came to 11 bases. This CDR3 region has 16 residues. Germline-derived CDR1 and CDR2 are SGHRS and YFSETQ. The CDR3, as DNA: TGCGCCAGCAGCAACCGGGACACCTCTGGGGCCAACGTCCTGACTTTC. It translates to CASSNRDTSGANVLTF.

The chain links TRBV15 to TRBJ2-3, with D uncertain. Looked up from germline, CDR1 is LNHNV and CDR2 is YYDKDF (reference sequence). The germline V and J ends were trimmed by 0 bases and 6 bases, with 16 bases remaining between them. CDR3 length: 16 residues. The CDR3 DNA reads as TGTGCCACCAGCAGAGAACATACCCGGTCGGGCGATACGCAGTATTTT. Protein: CATSREHTRSGDTQYF. The full variable domain, its missing parts supplied by reference TRBV15 and TRBJ2-3, is DAMVIQNPRYQVTQFGKPVTLSCSQTLNHNVMYWYQQKSSQAPKLLFHYYDKDFNNEADTPDNFQSRRPNTSFCFLDIRSPGLGDTAMYLCATSREHTRSGDTQYFGPGTRLTVL.

This clone was detected only once. The chain couples TRBV5-1 to TRBJ2-5; D tentatively reads TRBD1 or TRBD2 (5 bases each). This CDR3 has 14 residues. CDR1 and CDR2 from the germline V gene are SGHRS and YFSETQ. V was trimmed by 6 bases and J by 1 base, leaving 13 bases between them. CDR3 nucleotides: TGCGCCAGCAATGAGGGGAGCGCCCAAGAGACCCAGTACTTC. Its protein is CASNEGSAQETQYF.

The rearrangement links TRBV10-3 to TRBJ1-2; D is perhaps TRBD1 (6 bases). The CDR3 covers 15 residues. Germline CDR1 is ENHRY and CDR2 is SYGVKD. V dropped 4 bases and J dropped 2 bases, with 14 bases sitting between them. The CDR3 DNA is TGTGCCATCAGTGCACCGGGACAACGAAACTATGGCTACACCTTC. Translation: CAISAPGQRNYGYTF.

The chain has TRBV18 and TRBJ1-3; D gene ambiguous. The CDR3 extends over 16 amino acids. V was clipped by 5 bases and J by 3 bases, with 17 bases between them. Germline CDR1 KGHSH, CDR2 LQKENI. The CDR3 coding sequence is TGTGCCAGCTCAACCACCTTCGTCACTTATGGAAACACCATATATTTT. Amino acids: CASSTTFVTYGNTIYF. The full variable domain, completed using reference TRBV18 and TRBJ1-3, is NAGVMQNPRHLVRRRGQEARLRCSPMKGHSHVYWYRQLPEEGLKFMVYLQKENIIDESGMPKERFSAEFPKEGPSILRIQQVVRGDSAAYFCASSTTFVTYGNTIYFGEGSWLTVV.

The chain carries TRBV19 and TRBJ2-1; the D gene is possibly TRBD2 (5 bases). The CDR3 has 15 residues. Germline-derived CDR1 and CDR2 are LNHDA and SQIVND (reference sequence). V lost 6 bases, J lost 6 bases, and 18 bases lay in between. This chain's CDR3 is CASSPELARFNEQFF. Here the CDR3 DNA reads TGTGCCAGTAGCCCGGAGCTAGCCCGATTCAATGAGCAGTTCTTC.

The chain uses TRBV5-6 and TRBJ2-6; D not certain. Per the germline V gene, CDR1 is SGHDT and CDR2 is YYEEEE. CDR3 length: 16 residues. Deletions cut 7 bases from V and 0 bases from J, with 14 bases between. CDR3 protein: CASCPLRDSGANVLTF. Written as DNA, the CDR3 is TGTGCCAGCTGCCCTCTAAGGGACTCTGGGGCCAACGTCCTGACTTTC.

CDR3 loop: CASSRDSRVDEQYF. For the CDR3, the DNA is TGTGCCAGCAGTCGGGACAGTAGAGTTGACGAGCAGTACTTC. This chain connects TRBV28 to TRBJ2-7, with TRBD1 matching over 7 bases. Per germline, CDR1 MDHEN and CDR2 SYDVKM. CDR3 length: 14 amino acids. J lost 5 bases, V lost 5 bases, and 9 bases had no gene match. The complete variable domain, with remaining parts taken from reference TRBV28 and TRBJ2-7, reads DVKVTQSSRYLVKRTGEKVFLECVQDMDHENMFWYRQDPGLGLRLIYFSYDVKMKEKGDIPEGYSVSREKKERFSLILESASTNQTSMYLCASSRDSRVDEQYFGPGTRLTVT.

This chain joins TRBV7-6 and TRBJ2-1, with 9 bases that match TRBD2. The CDR3 extends over 14 amino acids. The germline CDR1 and CDR2 sequences are SGHVS and FNYEAQ. The V and J ends lost 6 bases and 9 bases, in that order; junction bases with no gene match: 9. The CDR3: CASSFSGSSGEQFF. CDR3 DNA sequence: TGTGCCAGCAGTTTTAGCGGGAGCTCGGGTGAGCAGTTCTTC.

The V call is TRBV30, the J call TRBJ2-7, with D possibly being TRBD1 or TRBD2 (5 bases each). Deletions cut 3 bases from V and 6 bases from J, with 21 bases between. Germline-derived CDR1 and CDR2 are GTSNPN and SVGIG (reference sequence). The CDR3 is 15 residues long. As DNA, the CDR3 is TGTGCCTGGAGAGTATTAGGGGACCTAAAACCCGAGCAGTACTTC. Its translation is CAWRVLGDLKPEQYF.

The genes are TRBV19 and TRBJ2-4, with 8 bases that match TRBD1. The CDR3 has 18 residues. V lost 4 bases, J lost 2 bases, and 13 bases stayed unmatched. CDR1 is LNHDA, CDR2 SQIVND, per germline (reference sequence). The CDR3 DNA sequence: TGTGCCAGTAGTACGTACAGGGGGTCTGGTGTGACCAAAAACATTCAGTACTTC. As protein: CASSTYRGSGVTKNIQYF.

This chain connects TRBV30 to TRBJ1-6; D is uncertain. The V gene's germline CDR1 is GTSNPN and CDR2 SVGIG (reference sequence). This CDR3 contains 11 residues. The ends were cut back, 8 bases at V and 6 bases at J, with 8 bases in the middle. This chain's CDR3 is CARPVNSPLHF. As DNA, the CDR3 is TGTGCCCGGCCAGTTAATTCACCCCTCCACTTT.

V usage is TRBV28 and J usage is TRBJ2-1, with TRBD2 identical over 10 bases. CDR1 is MDHEN, CDR2 SYDVKM, per germline. V lost 2 bases and J lost 8; bases outside the gene matches: 12. This CDR3 contains 17 residues. The CDR3 loop reads CASSLRLAGDLLDEQFF. DNA of the CDR3: TGTGCCAGCAGTTTACGGCTAGCGGGAGACCTCCTGGATGAGCAGTTCTTC.

The V gene is TRBV6-5, the J gene TRBJ2-7; 9 bases fit TRBD1. The V and J ends lost 3 bases and 7 bases, in that order; junction bases with no gene match: 10. Germline-derived CDR1 and CDR2 are MNHEY and SVGAGI. The CDR3 has 15 amino acids. CDR3 residues: CASSYPGQGKVEQYF. The CDR3, as DNA: TGTGCCAGCAGTTATCCGGGACAGGGAAAGGTTGAGCAGTACTTC.

The rearrangement uses TRBV7-8 and TRBJ2-5; D gene unclear. The end of the DNA fits TRBJ2-7 better, so the J call may be wrong. The CDR3 has 12 residues. Germline V gives CDR1 SGHVS, CDR2 FQNEAQ. The CDR3 DNA reads as TGTGCCAGCAGCTTAAATGGGTACGAGCAGTACTTC. This codes for CASSLNGYEQYF.

The chain recombines TRBV9 with TRBJ2-2, with 11 bases aligning to TRBD2. The CDR3 sequence is 21 residues long. V trimming: 3 bases; J trimming: 3 bases; junction bases outside the gene matches: 19. In germline, CDR1 is SGDLS, CDR2 YYNGEE. CDR3 nucleotides: TGTGCCAGCAGCGGACCAGGGGCCGCACTAGCGGGAGTATTGTACACCGGGGAGCTGTTTTTT. It encodes CASSGPGAALAGVLYTGELFF.

This chain connects TRBV11-1 to TRBJ2-2, with 7 bases aligning to TRBD2. This CDR3 comprises 15 residues. The germline V gene encodes CDR1 SGHAT and CDR2 FQDESV (reference sequence). V lost 0 bases and J lost 3; bases outside the gene matches: 1. CDR3: CASSLAGGDTGELFF. DNA for the CDR3: TGTGCCAGCAGCTTAGCGGGAGGGGACACCGGGGAGCTGTTTTTT.

The chain carries TRBV20-1 and TRBJ1-3, with a possible D match to TRBD1 (5 bases). The V end was cut by 3 bases, the J end by 8 bases, with 8 bases between. The germline CDR1 and CDR2 sequences are DFQATT and SNEGSKA (reference sequence). The CDR3 runs to 11 residues. CDR3 loop: CSASQGDTIYF. As DNA, the CDR3 is TGCAGTGCTAGCCAGGGCGACACCATATATTTT.

The chain couples TRBV7-2 to TRBJ2-5; D is possibly TRBD1 or TRBD2 (6 bases each). CDR3 length: 15 residues. Trimming removed 2 bases from V and 4 bases from J, with 14 bases in between. Looked up from germline, CDR1 is SGHTA and CDR2 is FQGNSA. The CDR3 is CASSLQHPGAETQYF. CDR3 sequence (DNA): TGTGCCAGCAGCTTACAACACCCGGGGGCAGAGACCCAGTACTTC. Full variable domain (rest looked up from reference TRBV7-2 and TRBJ2-5): GAGVSQSPSNKVTEKGKDVELRCDPISGHTALYWYRQSLGQGLEFLIYFQGNSAPDKSGLPSDRFSAERTGGSVSTLTIQRTQQEDSAVYLCASSLQHPGAETQYFGPGTRLLVL.

The genes are TRBV30 and TRBJ2-3; D unclear. Germline V gene data show CDR1 as GTSNPN and CDR2 as SVGIG (reference sequence). Trimming took off 2 bases at V and 7 bases at J, with 4 bases between the two ends. This CDR3 is built from 10 residues. CDR3 sequence reads: CAWSLNTQYF. As DNA, the CDR3 is TGTGCCTGGAGTCTAAATACGCAGTATTTT.

In the case of this clone: One end of the junction fails to match germline, which may point to a read error. Other DNA sequences in the same sample also yield this CDR3. This chain uses TRBV9 with TRBJ2-1; 11 positions match TRBD2. This CDR3 has 15 amino acids. Germline CDR1 and CDR2: SGDLS and YYNGEE. CDR3 in DNA: TGTGCCAGCAGCGTCGGACTAGCGGGCTACGATGAGCAGTTCTTC. This sequence encodes CASSVGLAGYDEQFF.

In its sample, this clone was seen a few times. The chain employs TRBV7-2 and TRBJ2-7; unclear D gene. CDR3 length: 15 residues. Germline CDR1 is SGHTA and CDR2 is FQGNSA. V dropped 5 bases and J dropped 3 bases, with 17 bases sitting between them. The CDR3 region is CASSPHFSKHYEQYF. For the CDR3, the DNA is TGTGCCAGCAGCCCCCATTTTAGCAAACACTACGAGCAGTACTTC.

The CDR3 loop is CASSFAGNSYEQYF. The CDR3 nucleotides are TGTGCCAGCAGCTTCGCCGGGAACTCCTACGAGCAGTACTTC. This chain joins TRBV11-2 and TRBJ2-7; the D gene is possibly TRBD2 (5 bases). This CDR3 region has 14 residues. V was cut by 3 bases and J by 0 bases, with 9 bases left in between. CDR1 and CDR2 from the germline V gene are SGHAT and FQNNGV.

The chain recombines TRBV2 with TRBJ1-4; a weak D match, TRBD1 (6 bases). CDR3 size: 14 residues. Germline CDR1 reads SNHLY; CDR2 reads FYNNEI. The ends were cut back, 9 bases at V and 5 bases at J, with 16 bases in the middle. CDR3 nucleotides: TGTGCCAGTGCCTTAGACAGGTCGAATGAAAAACTGTTTTTT. Protein sequence: CASALDRSNEKLFF.

V and J are TRBV30 and TRBJ1-3; D not resolved. V was cut by 0 bases and J by 4 bases, with 7 bases left in between. Germline V gives CDR1 GTSNPN, CDR2 SVGIG (reference sequence). The CDR3 loop spans 13 amino acids. CDR3 nucleotide sequence: TGTGCCTGGAGTGTAGATCTAGGAAACACCATATATTTT. Translation gives CAWSVDLGNTIYF.

V and J are TRBV28 and TRBJ2-7; possible D gene TRBD2, 6 bases. The CDR3 covers 16 residues. The germline V and J ends were trimmed by 1 base and 3 bases, with 16 bases remaining between them. CDR1 and CDR2 from the germline V gene are MDHEN and SYDVKM. Written as DNA, the CDR3 is TGTGCCAGCAGTTTATCGGGCCCCGGGAGAGACTACGAGCAGTACTTC. It yields the protein CASSLSGPGRDYEQYF. The full variable domain, completed using reference TRBV28 and TRBJ2-7, is DVKVTQSSRYLVKRTGEKVFLECVQDMDHENMFWYRQDPGLGLRLIYFSYDVKMKEKGDIPEGYSVSREKKERFSLILESASTNQTSMYLCASSLSGPGRDYEQYFGPGTRLTVT.

V usage is TRBV5-4 and J usage is TRBJ2-7; 10 bases are a match to TRBD1. Germline V gene data show CDR1 as SGHNT and CDR2 as YYREEE (reference sequence). This CDR3 region has 15 residues. With 0 bases clipped from V and 5 bases from J, the junction kept 5 bases outside the gene matches. CDR3 in DNA: TGTGCCAGCAGCTTGGTCGGGACAGGGGACCACGAGCAGTACTTC. It yields the protein CASSLVGTGDHEQYF.

In this sample, this clone turned up once. The V gene is TRBV5-8, the J gene TRBJ1-2; 9 bases are shared with TRBD1. Germline V gene data show CDR1 as SGHTS and CDR2 as YDEGEE. The CDR3 has 14 residues. V trimming: 2 bases; J trimming: 10 bases; junction bases outside the gene matches: 9. CDR3 amino acids: CASSLPGTGTHYTF. As DNA, the CDR3 is TGTGCCAGCAGCTTACCCGGGACAGGGACTCACTACACCTTC.

This chain uses TRBV2 with TRBJ2-7; D could derive from TRBD1 or TRBD2 (5 bases each). There are 13 residues in the CDR3. Germline CDR1 reads SNHLY; CDR2 reads FYNNEI. Deletions cut 6 bases from V and 4 bases from J, with 13 bases between. Written as DNA, the CDR3 is TGTGCCAGCAGGAGGGACGGAAGTTACGAGCAGTACTTC. Translating gives CASRRDGSYEQYF.

The CDR3 DNA sequence: TGTGCCAGCAGTTCCGTTAAGCGGGAGGAAAATGAGCAGTTCTTC. Its translation: CASSSVKREENEQFF. This chain connects TRBV5-4 to TRBJ2-1, with 9 bases lining up with TRBD2. The germline V gene has CDR1 SGHNT and CDR2 YYREEE (reference sequence). The V and J ends lost 5 bases and 7 bases, in that order; junction bases with no gene match: 10. The length of the CDR3 is 15 residues.

The rearrangement uses TRBV5-6 and TRBJ2-7, with D tentatively TRBD1 or TRBD2 (5 bases each). Germline V gives CDR1 SGHDT, CDR2 YYEEEE. The ends were cut back, 0 bases at V and 3 bases at J, with 10 bases in the middle. The CDR3 loop spans 14 amino acids. CDR3 residues: CASSLGEGFYEQYF. CDR3 bases: TGTGCCAGCAGCTTGGGTGAGGGGTTCTACGAGCAGTACTTC.

With regard to this clone: A much larger clone differs by one base, so this may be a read error. The chain couples TRBV11-3 to TRBJ2-7; D ambiguous. This CDR3 has 11 amino acids. The germline V gene has CDR1 SGHNT and CDR2 YENEEA. CDR3 DNA sequence: TGTGCCAGCAGCTTAGCCAGTGAGCAGCACTTC. Translating gives CASSLASEQHF.